The 10 T cell receptor beta chains reported below all come from one sample, sequenced in a study of blood T cell repertoires in COVID-19. Data came from immunoSEQ multiplex PCR; TCRdb stores just in-frame clones and leaves some out. The sample holds roughly 160,000 clones; less than 85% are singletons and the top ten take over 15%. The sample consisted of PBMCs or T cells enriched from blood (not recorded which). The source of these receptors is a man aged 60 to 69 who had recovered from COVID-19.

This chain connects TRBV28 to TRBJ1-1, with D possibly being TRBD1 (5 bases). Deletions cut 1 base from V and 11 bases from J, with 14 bases between. Germline V gene lookup returns CDR1 MDHEN and CDR2 SYDVKM. The CDR3 extends over 13 amino acids. CDR3 nucleotides: TGTGCCAGCAGTTTATTGCAGGGCCTGGGGGCTTTCTTT. This translates into CASSLLQGLGAFF.

This clone was picked up many times. The V call is TRBV6-5, the J call TRBJ1-6; D is possibly TRBD1 (5 bases). CDR1 is MNHEY and CDR2 is SVGAGI in the germline V gene. The CDR3 is 15 amino acids. V lost 10 bases, J lost 9 bases, and 22 bases lay in between. The CDR3 DNA reads TGTGCCACCAAACCACAGGAGGGTGATAGTTCACCCCTCCACTTT. Translation: CATKPQEGDSSPLHF.

The rearrangement links TRBV29-1 to TRBJ2-7, with 7 bases fitting TRBD2. Germline V gives CDR1 SQVTM, CDR2 ANQGSEA. The length of the CDR3 is 13 residues. The ends lost 1 base at V and 6 bases at J; junction bases unmatched: 6. CDR3 bases: TGCAGCGTTGAAGCACGAGCGGGGATCGAGCAGTACTTC. It encodes CSVEARAGIEQYF.

The chain joins TRBV28 to TRBJ2-7; the D gene is possibly TRBD2 (6 bases). Germline values: CDR1 MDHEN, CDR2 SYDVKM. Trimming took off 3 bases at V and 3 bases at J, with 12 bases between the two ends. CDR3 length equals 14 residues. CDR3 DNA: TGTGCCAGCAGTTTCCGGGACTTCTACTACGAGCAGTACTTC. Amino acid sequence: CASSFRDFYYEQYF.

The chain uses TRBV6-5 and TRBJ1-2; 9 positions agree with TRBD1. In germline, CDR1 is MNHEY, CDR2 SVGAGI. V trimming: 7 bases; J trimming: 4 bases; junction bases outside the gene matches: 7. The CDR3 is made up of 14 amino acids. The CDR3: CASTGTGNGYGYTF. CDR3 DNA: TGTGCCAGCACTGGGACAGGGAATGGCTATGGCTACACCTTC.

V is TRBV5-5 and J is TRBJ1-2; tentatively, D is TRBD1 (5 bases). V gave up 5 bases and J gave up 8 bases, with 16 bases separating them. The CDR3 has 13 amino acids. Germline V gene lookup returns CDR1 SGHKS and CDR2 YYEKEE (reference sequence). The CDR3 coding sequence is TGTGCCAGCAGGATGATACAGGCGGGAGGCTACACCTTC. Translated, it gives CASRMIQAGGYTF.

The V call is TRBV9, the J call TRBJ2-2; tentative D call: TRBD2 (5 bases). V was trimmed by 0 bases and J by 0 bases, leaving 12 bases between them. CDR3 length: 17 residues. Germline assignment: CDR1 SGDLS and CDR2 YYNGEE. CDR3 sequence reads: CASSVVPPGSNTGELFF. The CDR3 nucleotides read TGTGCCAGCAGCGTAGTCCCCCCGGGGTCGAACACCGGGGAGCTGTTTTTT.

The rearrangement joins TRBV30 to TRBJ1-2; no firm D call. Germline V lookup: CDR1 GTSNPN, CDR2 SVGIG (reference sequence). This CDR3 spans 12 amino acids. The ends were cut back, 2 bases at V and 2 bases at J, with 6 bases in the middle. CDR3 residues: CAWSTKNYGYTF. CDR3 bases: TGTGCCTGGAGTACTAAGAACTATGGCTACACCTTC.

The rearrangement joins TRBV19 to TRBJ1-2, with no clear D. V was cut by 1 base and J by 8 bases, with 8 bases left in between. The length of the CDR3 is 12 residues. CDR1 is LNHDA and CDR2 is SQIVND in the germline V gene (reference sequence). CDR3 residues: CASSIGARGYTF. CDR3 bases: TGTGCCAGTAGTATAGGGGCGCGCGGCTACACCTTC.

This chain links TRBV9 with TRBJ2-7; TRBD1 aligns across 9 bases. The CDR3 length is 15 residues. Trimming cost V 3 bases and J 3 bases; bases outside gene matches: 7. The V gene's germline CDR1 is SGDLS and CDR2 YYNGEE. CDR3 sequence reads: CASSETGGIGYEQYF. CDR3 DNA: TGTGCCAGCAGCGAAACAGGGGGCATAGGCTACGAGCAGTACTTC.